Following are 11 T cell receptor beta chains from one sample sequenced in a study of Ad26.COV2.S vaccination and SARS-CoV-2 variants. Repertoires were generated with immunoSEQ multiplex PCR, while TCRdb's copy carries only in-frame clones and drops some. Counted here are some 450,000 clones, 90% occurring once; the ten biggest clones make up roughly 4.3%. Treatment noted: some 19 received Ad26.COV2.S at low or high dose, single or two shots; about 5 received placebo; per-sample allocation not given. Repertoires come from day 63 after the first vaccine or placebo injection. The sequences come from peripheral blood, collected in a trial of Ad26.COV2.S vaccine versus placebo. All receptors come from a person between 18 and 65 years old who received the Ad26.COV2.S COVID-19 vaccine or a placebo.

The CDR3 nucleotides are TGTGCCAGCAGCCCCTCGACTAGCGGGAGAGTAACTGTAGCCAAAAACATTCAGTACTTC. Protein: CASSPSTSGRVTVAKNIQYF. The gene calls are TRBV7-8 and TRBJ2-4, with 12 nucleotides matching TRBD2. CDR3 size: 20 residues. Germline CDR1 reads SGHVS; CDR2 reads FQNEAQ. V lost 5 bases and J lost 0; bases outside the gene matches: 14.

Here the CDR3 DNA reads TGTGCCAGCAGTGAATGGAACATACAGGGGACTGAAGCTTTCTTT. Its translation is CASSEWNIQGTEAFF. The chain recombines TRBV6-1 with TRBJ1-1; 7 bases match TRBD1. The germline V gene has CDR1 MNHNS and CDR2 SASEGT. J was trimmed by 5 bases and V by 2 bases; bases with no gene match: 8. The CDR3 sequence is 15 residues long.

The rearrangement uses TRBV9 and TRBJ2-1; 7 bases are a match to TRBD2. Germline CDR1 reads SGDLS; CDR2 reads YYNGEE. Trimming at V came to 4 bases and at J to 5 bases, leaving 12 bases not matched to a gene. CDR3 length equals 16 residues. In DNA, the CDR3 is TGTGCCAGCAGCCCCCGGGCCGGGACTAACGACAATGAGCAGTTCTTC. Translating it yields CASSPRAGTNDNEQFF.

The V call is TRBV14, the J call TRBJ2-2; perhaps TRBD1 as D (6 bases). There are 15 residues in the CDR3. Germline-derived CDR1 and CDR2 are SGHDN and FVKESK. Trimming left V 2 bases short and J 1 base short, with 8 bases between. The CDR3 loop reads CASSQQGWNTGELFF. The CDR3 nucleotides read TGTGCCAGCAGCCAACAGGGGTGGAACACCGGGGAGCTGTTTTTT.

The chain uses TRBV9 and TRBJ2-5, with 9 bases aligning to TRBD2. The CDR3 length is 16 residues. Germline CDR1 is SGDLS and CDR2 is YYNGEE. The V segment lost 4 bases and the J segment 2 bases; nucleotides outside the gene matches: 9. This CDR3 reads CASSPRGTSMQETQYF. CDR3 coding DNA: TGTGCCAGCAGCCCCAGGGGGACTAGCATGCAAGAGACCCAGTACTTC.

This chain links TRBV19 with TRBJ2-3; TRBD2 aligns across 11 bases. The germline V gene encodes CDR1 LNHDA and CDR2 SQIVND (reference sequence). The ends lost 4 bases at V and 5 bases at J; junction bases unmatched: 8. This CDR3 has 16 residues. CDR3 in amino acids: CASSRLAGGHEDTQYF. The CDR3 DNA follows: TGTGCCAGTAGTAGGTTAGCGGGAGGGCATGAAGATACGCAGTATTTT.

This chain joins TRBV7-2 and TRBJ2-1, with 10 bases identical to TRBD2. Germline V gives CDR1 SGHTA, CDR2 FQGNSA. Losses at the gene ends were 5 bases for V and 4 bases for J; bases not matched to a gene: 17. The CDR3 consists of 19 residues. CDR3 loop: CASSILGGPGLASYNEQFF. The CDR3 DNA reads TGTGCCAGCAGCATCCTGGGGGGGCCGGGACTAGCGAGTTACAATGAGCAGTTCTTC.

In this sample, this clone turned up once. The V and J genes are TRBV28 and TRBJ2-5, with D possibly matching TRBD2 (7 bases). The CDR3 sequence is 13 residues long. V was cut by 6 bases and J by 9 bases, with 17 bases left in between. Germline lookup yields CDR1 MDHEN and CDR2 SYDVKM. This chain's CDR3 is CASSFRGAGAQYF. The CDR3 nucleotides are TGTGCCAGCAGCTTCCGGGGGGCAGGGGCCCAGTACTTC. Based on the CDR3 plus reference TRBV28 and TRBJ2-5, the full variable domain is DVKVTQSSRYLVKRTGEKVFLECVQDMDHENMFWYRQDPGLGLRLIYFSYDVKMKEKGDIPEGYSVSREKKERFSLILESASTNQTSMYLCASSFRGAGAQYFGPGTRLLVL.

This clone was recorded once. This chain connects TRBV23-1 to TRBJ2-5; D gene unclear. TRBV23-1 is an ORF for which the function is uncertain. V lost 3 bases and J lost 5, with 16 bases in between. This CDR3 has 15 residues. The CDR3 DNA reads TGCGCCAGCAGTCAGTCCCCGGACCGATTCGAGACCCAGTACTTC. It codes for CASSQSPDRFETQYF.

The chain employs TRBV5-1 and TRBJ2-3; D is undetermined. Trimming shortened V by 6 bases and J by 0 bases, and 17 bases separated the two germline ends. The CDR3 has 16 residues. Per the germline V gene, CDR1 is SGHRS and CDR2 is YFSETQ. In DNA, the CDR3 is TGCGCCAGCACCCCCCTTAGGGTTGCTAGCACAGATACGCAGTATTTT. Translating gives CASTPLRVASTDTQYF. Full variable domain (missing parts from reference TRBV5-1 and TRBJ2-3): KAGVTQTPRYLIKTRGQQVTLSCSPISGHRSVSWYQQTPGQGLQFLFEYFSETQRNKGNFPGRFSGRQFSNSRSEMNVSTLELGDSALYLCASTPLRVASTDTQYFGPGTRLTVL.

This clone was picked up one time. The genes are TRBV4-1 and TRBJ1-1; the D is unclear. There are 13 residues in the CDR3. Trimming pared 5 bases from V and 4 bases from J, leaving 11 bases between. Looked up from germline, CDR1 is MGHRA and CDR2 is YSYEKL. CDR3 sequence reads: CASSFGWGTEAFF. Here the CDR3 DNA reads TGCGCCAGCAGCTTCGGGTGGGGCACTGAAGCTTTCTTT.